A single sample gave rise to the 10 T cell receptor beta chains below, sequenced in a study of blood T cell repertoires in COVID-19. Sequencing used immunoSEQ multiplex PCR; TCRdb keeps in-frame clones, though not all of them. Of some 69,000 clones listed, roughly 89% were seen once; the top ten hold less than 5.5%. The sequencing sample was made of peripheral blood. The receptors were sampled from a woman aged 45-65 years with active COVID-19.

This rearrangement joins TRBV27 to TRBJ2-7; 9 nucleotides match TRBD1. Trimming took 9 bases from V and 3 from J; bases not matched to a gene: 15. The germline V gene encodes CDR1 MNHEY and CDR2 SMNVEV (reference sequence). This CDR3 contains 16 residues. The CDR3 protein is CARHRAPGTGYYEQYF. The CDR3 region has the DNA TGTGCCAGACATCGAGCACCCGGGACAGGGTACTACGAGCAGTACTTC.

The sample holds a few counts of this clone. J is TRBJ2-7 and V is TRBV21-1; the table's D call, TRBD2, has no DNA check behind it. TRBV21-1 is tagged as a pseudogene. This CDR3 has 17 amino acids. The DNA of the CDR3 is TGTGCCAGCAGAGCAAAGGTGGACGGGACTGACGACTACGAGCAGTACTTC. Its translation: CASRAKVDGTDDYEQYF.

J is TRBJ2-7 and V is TRBV29-1; 7 nucleotides match TRBD1. The CDR3 has 17 amino acids. CDR1 is SQVTM and CDR2 is ANQGSEA in the germline V gene. The V and J ends lost 4 bases and 4 bases, in that order; junction bases with no gene match: 19. CDR3 DNA: TGCAGCGTTGTCCTAGCCGACACAGGGGAGTTGGTGTACGAGCAGTACTTC. Amino acid sequence: CSVVLADTGELVYEQYF.

V gene TRBV6-1 combines with J gene TRBJ2-7; D unresolved. CDR1 is MNHNS, CDR2 SASEGT, per germline. Trimming shortened V by 1 base and J by 4 bases, and 8 bases separated the two germline ends. This CDR3 region has 13 residues. CDR3 nucleotides: TGTGCCAGCAGTGAAGTGGCGGATTACGAGCAGTACTTC. Translation gives CASSEVADYEQYF.

The rearrangement uses TRBV5-6 and TRBJ2-7; possible D gene TRBD2, 7 bases. The ends were cut back, 6 bases at V and 3 bases at J, with 16 bases in the middle. The length of the CDR3 is 14 residues. Germline V lookup: CDR1 SGHDT, CDR2 YYEEEE. Written as DNA, the CDR3 is TGTGCCAGCAACACCGGGGGAGGGGGCTACGAGCAGTACTTC. It codes for CASNTGGGGYEQYF.

The rearrangement uses TRBV5-1 and TRBJ2-7, with 8 bases lining up with TRBD1. Germline values: CDR1 SGHRS, CDR2 YFSETQ. This CDR3 contains 16 residues. V lost 0 bases, J lost 4 bases, and 9 bases stayed unmatched. The CDR3 spells CASSLGVSGGKYEQYF. In nucleotides, the CDR3 is TGCGCCAGCAGCTTGGGTGTGTCAGGGGGCAAGTACGAGCAGTACTTC.

V gene TRBV7-8 combines with J gene TRBJ2-5; 7 nucleotides agree with TRBD1. The CDR3 extends over 14 amino acids. Germline V gene lookup returns CDR1 SGHVS and CDR2 FQNEAQ. After removal of 3 bases from V and 5 bases from J, the junction contained 6 bases not matched to a gene. This CDR3 reads CASSFDRVRETQYF. Here the CDR3 DNA reads TGTGCCAGCAGCTTCGACAGGGTACGGGAGACCCAGTACTTC.

The rearrangement joins TRBV28 to TRBJ2-1, with D perhaps matching TRBD2 (6 bases). This CDR3 is 15 amino acids long. The ends were cut back, 1 base at V and 1 base at J, with 8 bases in the middle. Germline CDR1 reads MDHEN; CDR2 reads SYDVKM. The chain's CDR3 is CASSLSGGSYNEQFF. The CDR3 nucleotides are TGTGCCAGCAGTTTATCCGGGGGTTCCTACAATGAGCAGTTCTTC. Filled out from reference TRBV28 and TRBJ2-1, the complete variable domain reads DVKVTQSSRYLVKRTGEKVFLECVQDMDHENMFWYRQDPGLGLRLIYFSYDVKMKEKGDIPEGYSVSREKKERFSLILESASTNQTSMYLCASSLSGGSYNEQFFGPGTRLTVL.

This clone was seen only once. This sequence joins TRBV27 and TRBJ2-7; 13 bases align to TRBD2. The CDR3 consists of 15 residues. The V and J ends lost 2 bases and 2 bases, in that order; junction bases with no gene match: 0. CDR1 is MNHEY and CDR2 is SMNVEV in the germline V gene (reference sequence). The CDR3 protein is CASSLGTSGAYEQYF. The DNA for the CDR3 is TGTGCCAGCAGTTTAGGGACTAGCGGGGCCTACGAGCAGTACTTC.

This clone was counted only a few times. The gene calls are TRBV7-3 and TRBJ2-7; 9 bases fit TRBD1. CDR3 length: 14 amino acids. The germline V gene encodes CDR1 SGHTA and CDR2 FQGTGA. V shed 2 bases and J 5 bases; nucleotides not matched to a gene: 4. As DNA, the CDR3 is TGTGCCAGCAGCTTAGGGACAGGGAGCCACGAGCAGTACTTC. It codes for CASSLGTGSHEQYF. Looking up the rest from reference TRBV7-3 and TRBJ2-7 gives the full variable domain: GAGVSQTPSNKVTEKGKYVELRCDPISGHTALYWYRQSLGQGPEFLIYFQGTGAADDSGLPNDRFFAVRPEGSVSTLKIQRTERGDSAVYLCASSLGTGSHEQYFGPGTRLTVT.